The 17 T cell receptor beta chains listed next were all sequenced from one sample in a study of cytomegalovirus exposure and HLA in healthy donors. In the PCR, 60 Vbeta and 13 Jbeta primers were used. Profiled with immunoSEQ multiplex PCR; TCRdb holds only in-frame clones, not every one. This sample has around 64,000 clones, with roughly nine tenths found just once. The specimen sequenced was PBMCs. The receptor set was obtained from a woman in her twenties or thirties in good health and CMV-seropositive.

CDR3 sequence (DNA): TGTGCCAGCAGTTCAAAGGGACTATTACTTTCCAATGAGCAGTTCTTC. Its protein is CASSSKGLLLSNEQFF. The rearrangement joins TRBV6-6 to TRBJ2-1; 7 bases agree with TRBD2. J lost 6 bases, V lost 4 bases, and 12 bases had no gene match. The CDR3 runs 16 residues. Germline CDR1 MNHNY, CDR2 SVGAGI (reference sequence).

The chain is built from TRBV19 and TRBJ2-1, with D tentatively TRBD1 (7 bases). Trimming stripped 3 bases from V and 0 bases from J, with 12 bases between. CDR3 length: 16 residues. Germline-derived CDR1 and CDR2 are LNHDA and SQIVND (reference sequence). CDR3 DNA: TGTGCCAGTAGTATTGGAGGGGGCAGCTCCTACAATGAGCAGTTCTTC. It translates to CASSIGGGSSYNEQFF.

This chain links TRBV7-9 with TRBJ2-3; tentative D call: TRBD1 (6 bases). Trimming took 5 bases from V and 2 from J, leaving 17 bases between them. The CDR3 runs to 16 residues. Germline-derived CDR1 and CDR2 are SEHNR and FQNEAQ (reference sequence). The CDR3 region is CASSQNRDTYTDTQYF. The CDR3 DNA reads TGTGCCAGCAGCCAAAACCGGGACACCTACACAGATACGCAGTATTTT.

The chain links TRBV6-6 to TRBJ1-1, with D possibly being TRBD1 (5 bases). The CDR3 covers 13 residues. V was clipped by 8 bases and J by 5 bases, with 15 bases between them. Looked up from germline, CDR1 is MNHNY and CDR2 is SVGAGI (reference sequence). The CDR3 is CASHKAGGTEAFF. The CDR3 nucleotides read TGTGCCAGCCATAAGGCGGGGGGAACTGAAGCTTTCTTT.

CDR3 coding DNA: TGTGCCAGCAGCCCCGGAGGCACTGAAGCTTTCTTT. It specifies CASSPGGTEAFF. The chain joins TRBV27 to TRBJ1-1, with D unresolved. V was cut by 6 bases and J by 4 bases, with 9 bases left in between. The CDR3 totals 12 residues. Germline lookup yields CDR1 MNHEY and CDR2 SMNVEV (reference sequence).

This chain uses TRBV6-6 with TRBJ1-1; unclear D gene. V was clipped by 0 bases and J by 1 base, with 9 bases between them. The CDR3 spans 15 residues. Per the germline V gene, CDR1 is MNHNY and CDR2 is SVGAGI (reference sequence). The CDR3 reads CASSYSGRRNTEAFF. The CDR3 nucleotides read TGTGCCAGCAGTTACTCGGGTAGGAGGAACACTGAAGCTTTCTTT.

V usage is TRBV7-9 and J usage is TRBJ2-5; 11 bases match TRBD1. Germline CDR1 and CDR2: SEHNR and FQNEAQ (reference sequence). The CDR3 extends over 16 amino acids. V was clipped by 5 bases and J by 5 bases; unmatched bases: 10. CDR3 sequence: CASSPGQGGRMETQYF. DNA of the CDR3: TGTGCCAGCAGCCCGGGACAGGGGGGGCGGATGGAGACCCAGTACTTC.

This chain connects TRBV11-3 to TRBJ2-1; no reliable D call. V was clipped by 1 base and J by 0 bases, with 10 bases between them. Germline-derived CDR1 and CDR2 are SGHNT and YENEEA. The CDR3 is 16 residues long. CDR3: CASSLGFPTSYNEQFF. The CDR3 DNA reads as TGTGCCAGCAGCTTAGGGTTCCCTACCTCCTACAATGAGCAGTTCTTC.

The chain joins TRBV7-9 to TRBJ2-5; D is unresolved. V was shortened by 7 bases and J by 0 bases, with 15 bases between the two germline ends. CDR3 length: 15 amino acids. Germline loops: CDR1 SEHNR, CDR2 FQNEAQ (reference sequence). CDR3 sequence reads: CASTDFWAYQETQYF. The CDR3 DNA is TGTGCCAGCACCGATTTCTGGGCTTACCAAGAGACCCAGTACTTC.

The chain joins TRBV7-9 to TRBJ2-7; D unresolved. The V gene's germline CDR1 is SEHNR and CDR2 FQNEAQ (reference sequence). This CDR3 spans 16 amino acids. V was shortened by 4 bases and J by 4 bases, with 20 bases between the two germline ends. DNA of the CDR3: TGTGCCAGCAGCTCATCCGGGTCCCCCCTCCCATACGAGCAGTACTTC. Residues: CASSSSGSPLPYEQYF.

This chain uses TRBV7-6 with TRBJ2-3, with a possible D match to TRBD2 (5 bases). Germline CDR1 and CDR2: SGHVS and FNYEAQ. The CDR3 contains 16 residues. V lost 1 base to trimming and J lost 8 bases, with 19 bases between them. CDR3 residues: CASSLGGGPASGTQYF. The CDR3 DNA sequence: TGTGCCAGCAGCTTAGGCGGCGGGCCCGCTTCGGGTACGCAGTATTTT.

Points on this clone: The CDR3 does not close with the conserved phenylalanine or tryptophan, likely indicating a read error. The chain links TRBV30 to TRBJ1-2, with D uncertain. V was shortened by 6 bases and J by 8 bases, with 25 bases between the two germline ends. The CDR3 has 15 residues. The germline gives CDR1 GTSNPN, CDR2 SVGIG (reference sequence). The CDR3, as DNA: TGTGCCTGTAAGTCCCGGGCTCCTGTCTGGGGAGGCTACACCTCC. Translated, it gives CACKSRAPVWGGYTS.

The genes are TRBV7-9 and TRBJ2-1; D uncertain. V lost 6 bases to trimming and J lost 5 bases, with 11 bases between them. The CDR3 runs 13 residues. Germline lookup yields CDR1 SEHNR and CDR2 FQNEAQ (reference sequence). CDR3 coding DNA: TGTGCCAGCAGTGCGTTCCCCCACAATGAGCAGTTCTTC. Amino acids: CASSAFPHNEQFF.

The chain recombines TRBV13 with TRBJ2-7; 7 positions match TRBD2. Losses at the gene ends were 3 bases for V and 4 bases for J; bases not matched to a gene: 6. The germline V gene encodes CDR1 PRHDT and CDR2 FYEKMQ (reference sequence). The CDR3 extends over 14 amino acids. The CDR3 sequence is CASSFGRLVYEQYF. Written as DNA, the CDR3 is TGTGCCAGCAGCTTCGGGAGGCTCGTATACGAGCAGTACTTC.

As to this clone: At one end, the junction sequence differs from germline, possibly due to a read error. The chain combines TRBV5-1 with TRBJ1-2; D unresolved. This CDR3 is built from 11 residues. Germline V gives CDR1 SGHRS, CDR2 YFSETQ. The CDR3 here is CASKGDYGHTF. DNA of the CDR3: TGCGCCAGCAAGGGAGATTATGGCCACACCTTC.

J is TRBJ2-1 and V is TRBV5-1; 9 bases are a match to TRBD2. J was trimmed by 7 bases and V by 0 bases; bases with no gene match: 5. CDR1 is SGHRS and CDR2 is YFSETQ in the germline V gene. This CDR3 is built from 15 residues. This CDR3 is CASSLALAGLNEQFF. CDR3 DNA sequence: TGCGCCAGCAGCTTGGCCCTAGCGGGACTGAATGAGCAGTTCTTC.

The rearrangement links TRBV7-3 to TRBJ2-3; 9 bases align to TRBD1. From germline, CDR1 is SGHTA and CDR2 FQGTGA. The CDR3 is made up of 14 amino acids. With V trimmed by 8 bases and J by 4 bases, 7 bases remained unmatched. The CDR3 region is CASGSGQGADTQYF. CDR3 bases: TGTGCCAGCGGATCGGGACAGGGCGCAGATACGCAGTATTTT. Drawing the rest from reference TRBV7-3 and TRBJ2-3, the complete variable domain is GAGVSQTPSNKVTEKGKYVELRCDPISGHTALYWYRQSLGQGPEFLIYFQGTGAADDSGLPNDRFFAVRPEGSVSTLKIQRTERGDSAVYLCASGSGQGADTQYFGPGTRLTVL.